A single sample gave rise to the 29 T cell receptor beta chains below, sequenced in a study of response to subunit inactivated influenza vaccine. TCRdb independently ran MiXCR on the RT-PCR reads; one entry per CDR3 protein. The sample has some 640,000 distinct CDR3 sequences, approximately 14% seen once. The source material was PBMCs from blood, sampled 14 to 15 days before vaccination. The receptors shown here come from a man aged 45-65 years who received an inactivated influenza vaccine.

This clonotype was found a few times. The chain has TRBV5-1 and TRBJ2-3, with D perhaps matching TRBD1 (6 bases). Trimming shortened V by 4 bases and J by 0 bases, and 18 bases separated the two germline ends. Germline V gene sequence: CDR1 SGHRS, CDR2 YFSETQ. The CDR3 runs to 17 residues. The CDR3 sequence: CASSPLQGDGSTDTQYF. CDR3 DNA: TGCGCCAGCAGCCCACTACAGGGTGACGGAAGCACAGATACGCAGTATTTT.

This clonotype was observed many times. The J gene is TRBJ2-2, the V gene TRBV2; 12 bases map to TRBD1. From germline, CDR1 is SNHLY and CDR2 FYNNEI. The V and J ends lost 2 bases and 4 bases, in that order; junction bases with no gene match: 11. The CDR3 runs to 19 residues. CDR3 region: CASSENEGQGALGTGELFF. CDR3 sequence (DNA): TGTGCCAGCAGTGAAAATGAGGGACAGGGGGCTTTGGGCACCGGGGAGCTGTTTTTT.

This clonotype was observed at least ten times. The V call is TRBV12-3 or TRBV12-4, the J call TRBJ1-1, with 8 bases fitting TRBD1. V dropped 6 bases and J dropped 4; count of bases not matched to a gene: 4. CDR3 length: 13 residues. The CDR3 here is CASRNTGGTEAFF. CDR3 nucleotides: TGTGCCAGCAGGAATACAGGGGGCACTGAAGCTTTCTTT.

Ten or more counts support this clonotype. J is TRBJ1-1 and V is TRBV29-1; possibly TRBD1 for D (5 bases). V lost 7 bases and J lost 7, with 22 bases in between. The CDR3 runs to 14 residues. The V gene's germline CDR1 is SQVTM and CDR2 ANQGSEA. This chain's CDR3 is CSAKSRDVQNEAFF. The CDR3 DNA follows: TGCAGCGCTAAAAGCCGGGACGTTCAGAATGAAGCTTTCTTT.

This clonotype has more than one count but fewer than ten. This sequence joins TRBV20-1 and TRBJ2-5; D gene uncertain. From germline, CDR1 is DFQATT and CDR2 SNEGSKA (reference sequence). This CDR3 contains 14 residues. Trimming took off 3 bases at V and 4 bases at J, with 15 bases between the two ends. CDR3 DNA: TGCAGTGCTAGTTACGGACGACTGGGAGAGACCCAGTACTTC. Its translation is CSASYGRLGETQYF.

V and J are TRBV6-1 and TRBJ1-1; D remains unclear. The ends were cut back, 7 bases at V and 8 bases at J, with 17 bases in the middle. The length of the CDR3 is 13 residues. Germline CDR1 MNHNS, CDR2 SASEGT. The CDR3 nucleotides are TGTGCCAGCATGTCAGAAGGTGGACTAGAAGCTTTCTTT. It yields the protein CASMSEGGLEAFF.

This chain joins TRBV28 and TRBJ2-7; D not certain. The CDR3 runs 17 residues. Germline CDR1 MDHEN, CDR2 SYDVKM. Trimming stripped 3 bases from V and 0 bases from J, with 18 bases between. The CDR3 nucleotides read TGTGCCAGCAGTTTTCTCCAAGACGTCTCGAGCTCCTACGAGCAGTACTTC. Protein sequence: CASSFLQDVSSSYEQYF.

This clonotype was picked up a small number of times. The CDR3 DNA is TGCAGTGCTCCCCCGGGGCAAGAGACCCAGTACTTC. This translates into CSAPPGQETQYF. The chain links TRBV20-1 to TRBJ2-5; a weak D match, TRBD2 (5 bases). CDR3 size: 12 residues. Germline V gene data show CDR1 as DFQATT and CDR2 as SNEGSKA (reference sequence). The ends were cut back, 5 bases at V and 2 bases at J, with 9 bases in the middle.

The table lists this clonotype with a few counts. The chain recombines TRBV2 with TRBJ1-6, with 9 bases fitting TRBD1. V was pared by 4 bases and J by 6 bases, with 7 bases of the junction left unmatched. This CDR3 has 16 residues. Germline CDR1 reads SNHLY; CDR2 reads FYNNEI. Here the CDR3 reads CASSGVTGGRNSPLHF. Written as DNA, the CDR3 is TGTGCCAGCAGTGGAGTAACAGGGGGCCGTAATTCACCCCTCCACTTT.

V is TRBV28 and J is TRBJ2-6; D remains ambiguous. This CDR3 has 14 residues. Germline CDR1 is MDHEN and CDR2 is SYDVKM. The V end was cut by 6 bases, the J end by 4 bases, with 10 bases between. The CDR3 DNA is TGTGCCAGCAGCTTCGCCGCAGGGGCCAACGTCCTGACTTTC. It is translated as CASSFAAGANVLTF.

The chain links TRBV10-3 to TRBJ2-1, with 7 bases matching TRBD2. The CDR3 length is 16 residues. CDR1 ENHRY and CDR2 SYGVKD come from the germline V gene. V was pared by 0 bases and J by 6 bases, with 8 bases of the junction left unmatched. The CDR3 sequence is CAISESTRGEGNEQFF. CDR3 in DNA: TGTGCCATCAGTGAGTCGACTCGGGGGGAGGGCAATGAGCAGTTCTTC.

This chain uses TRBV10-3 with TRBJ2-6, with D perhaps given as TRBD1 or TRBD2 (5 bases each). Germline V gene lookup returns CDR1 ENHRY and CDR2 SYGVKD. V lost 3 bases and J lost 4, with 7 bases in between. The CDR3 has 14 amino acids. In DNA form, the CDR3 reads TGTGCCATCAGTGACGGGACGGGGGCCAACGTCCTGACTTTC. Protein sequence: CAISDGTGANVLTF.

V is TRBV19 and J is TRBJ2-1, with 9 positions matching TRBD2. The CDR3 covers 15 residues. From germline, CDR1 is LNHDA and CDR2 SQIVND (reference sequence). Unmatched junction bases numbered 6, after V lost 3 bases and J lost 6 bases. The CDR3 nucleotides are TGTGCCAGTAGTATTTATAGCGGGAGTGGCAATGAGCAGTTCTTC. This codes for CASSIYSGSGNEQFF.

The rearrangement links TRBV12-3 or TRBV12-4 to TRBJ1-6; no definite D call. This CDR3 is built from 13 residues. The V end lost 3 bases, the J end lost 8 bases, and 8 bases lay between the germline ends. CDR3 bases: TGTGCCAGCAGTTTTAACGGAGATTCACCCCTCCACTTT. Encoded protein: CASSFNGDSPLHF.

The gene calls are TRBV10-3 and TRBJ2-2, with D maybe TRBD1 (6 bases). The CDR3 loop spans 17 amino acids. Germline CDR1 and CDR2: ENHRY and SYGVKD. V was cut by 0 bases and J by 2 bases, with 13 bases left in between. CDR3 coding DNA: TGTGCCATCAGTGAGTCCCAGGACAGCTATAACACCGGGGAGCTGTTTTTT. It codes for CAISESQDSYNTGELFF.

This clonotype has more than one count but fewer than ten. The V call is TRBV3-1, the J call TRBJ1-1; D remains ambiguous. Trimming pared 2 bases from V and 3 bases from J, leaving 7 bases between. The germline V gene encodes CDR1 LGHDT and CDR2 YNNKEL (reference sequence). The CDR3 has 13 amino acids. The CDR3 coding sequence is TGTGCCAGCAGCCAAATGACGGACACTGAAGCTTTCTTT. Its translation is CASSQMTDTEAFF.

This clonotype was counted a few times. The chain recombines TRBV7-9 with TRBJ2-3; the D is unclear. Per the germline V gene, CDR1 is SEHNR and CDR2 is FQNEAQ (reference sequence). V gave up 3 bases and J gave up 6 bases, with 7 bases separating them. The CDR3 is 12 residues long. Written as DNA, the CDR3 is TGTGCCAGCAGCTTCGGACGGGATACGCAGTATTTT. Translated, it gives CASSFGRDTQYF.

This clonotype came up many times. The chain carries TRBV6-2 or TRBV6-3 and TRBJ2-2, with D unclear. The CDR3 has 12 amino acids. V was cut by 5 bases and J by 3 bases, with 4 bases left in between. Germline V gives CDR1 MNHEY, CDR2 SVGEGT. The CDR3 is CASSTYTGELFF. CDR3 coding DNA: TGTGCCAGCAGTACTTACACCGGGGAGCTGTTTTTT.

This clonotype was seen a handful of times. The chain recombines TRBV5-1 with TRBJ2-1; 8 nucleotides match TRBD2. V shed 0 bases, J shed 5 bases, and the junction held 10 bases outside the gene matches. The CDR3 has 17 amino acids. The germline CDR1 and CDR2 sequences are SGHRS and YFSETQ. CDR3 bases: TGCGCCAGCAGCTTGGAATTGGGCGGGAGGCCTAACAATGAGCAGTTCTTC. Translating gives CASSLELGGRPNNEQFF.

This clonotype showed up just a few times. V gene TRBV4-3 combines with J gene TRBJ1-4; 9 bases are a match to TRBD1. The CDR3 covers 14 residues. Trimming at V came to 6 bases and at J to 5 bases, leaving 4 bases not matched to a gene. CDR1 LGHNA and CDR2 YSLEER come from the germline V gene. CDR3 residues: CASSQQGANEKLFF. The CDR3 DNA reads TGCGCCAGCAGTCAACAGGGGGCAAATGAAAAACTGTTTTTT.

The V gene is TRBV11-2, the J gene TRBJ2-1; either TRBD1 or TRBD2 may supply D (5 bases each). CDR3 length: 14 amino acids. Per germline, CDR1 SGHAT and CDR2 FQNNGV. Deletions cut 5 bases from V and 6 bases from J, with 14 bases between. The CDR3 DNA sequence: TGTGCCAGCAGCCGCTCCGAGGGGAGCAATGAGCAGTTCTTC. Translated: CASSRSEGSNEQFF.

In this sample, this clonotype turned up a few times. The chain recombines TRBV7-9 with TRBJ2-1; D not resolved. The CDR3 is 14 residues long. V lost 5 bases to trimming and J lost 2 bases, with 10 bases between them. Per the germline V gene, CDR1 is SEHNR and CDR2 is FQNEAQ (reference sequence). This CDR3 is CASSATRAYNEQFF. The CDR3 DNA reads TGTGCCAGCAGCGCGACCCGAGCCTACAATGAGCAGTTCTTC.

V is TRBV6-2 or TRBV6-3 and J is TRBJ2-7; D might be TRBD1 (6 bases). V was trimmed by 7 bases and J by 1 base, leaving 14 bases between them. There are 14 residues in the CDR3. Germline V gene data show CDR1 as MNHEY and CDR2 as SVGEGT. CDR3 protein: CASTEGDKSYEQYF. As DNA, the CDR3 is TGTGCCAGCACCGAAGGGGACAAATCCTACGAGCAGTACTTC.

This clonotype was counted a few times. V gene TRBV5-1 combines with J gene TRBJ2-1; 13 bases fit TRBD2. Germline V gives CDR1 SGHRS, CDR2 YFSETQ. CDR3 length: 17 residues. The V and J ends lost 2 bases and 4 bases, in that order; junction bases with no gene match: 6. The CDR3 nucleotides are TGCGCCAGCAGCTTAATGCGGACTAGCGGGGGTTACAATGAGCAGTTCTTC. This encodes CASSLMRTSGGYNEQFF. Using reference TRBV5-1 and TRBJ2-1 for the parts outside the CDR3, the full variable domain is KAGVTQTPRYLIKTRGQQVTLSCSPISGHRSVSWYQQTPGQGLQFLFEYFSETQRNKGNFPGRFSGRQFSNSRSEMNVSTLELGDSALYLCASSLMRTSGGYNEQFFGPGTRLTVL.

V and J are TRBV20-1 and TRBJ1-1; D gene uncertain. This CDR3 is 14 amino acids long. CDR1 and CDR2 from the germline V gene are DFQATT and SNEGSKA (reference sequence). The ends were cut back, 0 bases at V and 0 bases at J, with 8 bases in the middle. CDR3: CSARDRRLNTEAFF. The CDR3 DNA reads as TGCAGTGCTAGAGATCGTCGTCTGAACACTGAAGCTTTCTTT.

This clonotype showed up just a few times. The V call is TRBV20-1, the J call TRBJ1-1; D gene unclear. Trimming left V 8 bases short and J 5 bases short, with 9 bases between. The germline gives CDR1 DFQATT, CDR2 SNEGSKA (reference sequence). The CDR3 extends over 10 amino acids. CDR3 coding DNA: TGCAGTCTCGGCAGGACTGAAGCTTTCTTT. Translation gives CSLGRTEAFF.

The chain employs TRBV20-1 and TRBJ2-1; 11 nucleotides agree with TRBD2. Germline lookup yields CDR1 DFQATT and CDR2 SNEGSKA (reference sequence). The CDR3 runs 23 residues. Losses at the gene ends were 3 bases for V and 3 bases for J; bases not matched to a gene: 28. CDR3 in amino acids: CSASYSGLAENARRILNYNEQFF. The CDR3 DNA reads TGCAGTGCTAGCTATTCGGGACTAGCGGAAAATGCCCGTCGTATCCTAAACTACAATGAGCAGTTCTTC.

This rearrangement joins TRBV6-5 to TRBJ1-2; TRBD1 is a possible D gene (5 bases). There are 16 residues in the CDR3. Deletions cut 4 bases from V and 4 bases from J, with 19 bases between. Germline V lookup: CDR1 MNHEY, CDR2 SVGAGI. The CDR3 bases are TGTGCCAGCAGTTCTAAGCCTAACCAGGGTGCCTATGGCTACACCTTC. It specifies CASSSKPNQGAYGYTF.

This clonotype was counted once. The chain is built from TRBV10-3 and TRBJ2-7; D perhaps matches TRBD1 (6 bases). The germline CDR1 and CDR2 sequences are ENHRY and SYGVKD. The length of the CDR3 is 13 residues. V lost 7 bases, J lost 2 bases, and 12 bases lay in between. The CDR3 sequence is CAIMLAGAYEQYF. In DNA form, the CDR3 reads TGTGCCATCATGTTGGCAGGGGCCTACGAGCAGTACTTC.